A selection of T cell receptor beta chains follows, all from one sample in a study of blood T cell repertoires in COVID-19. The protocol was immunoSEQ multiplex PCR, while the TCRdb copy is restricted to in-frame clones and leaves out a portion. The table has 90,000 to 130,000 clones, about 80% seen once; the top ten hold around 15%. Input material: peripheral blood. These receptor sequences come from a woman aged 80 or older with active or convalescent COVID-19. Both conserved end residues are part of each CDR3. Each record gives: J gene, V gene, D gene, clone size, CDR3 length, CDR3 DNA, CDR3 protein. The D gene is left open where the match is weak. Rows give clone size only sometimes, using once, few, many, or a class for an expanded clone.

>TRBJ2-5|TRBV20-1|TRBD2|-|15
TGCAGTGCTAATGAACTAGCGGGTAACCAAGAGACCCAGTACTTC
CSANELAGNQETQYF
>TRBJ2-7|TRBV5-4|TRBD2|few|14
TGTGCCAGCAGCTTGTATTCTAGCGGTTACGAGCAGTACTTC
CASSLYSSGYEQYF
>TRBJ2-7|TRBV3-1/TRBV3-2|-|-|15
TGTGCCAGCAGCCACCATTGGGAGGTATCCTACGAGCAGTACTTC
CASSHHWEVSYEQYF
>TRBJ2-1|TRBV18|TRBD1|-|16
TGTGCCAGCTCATCGATGAAGGGGGCGACATACAATGAGCAGTTCTTC
CASSSMKGATYNEQFF
>TRBJ1-2|TRBV5-1|-|few|13
TGCGCCAGCAGCGAGGCCAGAAACTATGGCTACACCTTC
CASSEARNYGYTF
>TRBJ2-3|TRBV9|-|-|16
TGTGCCAGCAGCGTAATGGGGGGCGGGGGCGGAGATACGCAGTATTTT
CASSVMGGGGGDTQYF
>TRBJ1-6|TRBV3-1/TRBV3-2|-|-|14
TGTGCCAGCAGCCCCCGAATCGGGAATTCACCCCTCCACTTT
CASSPRIGNSPLHF
>TRBJ2-1|TRBV10-3|TRBD2|-|19
TGTGCCATCAGTCGTACCCCCTTTAGCGGGAGGGGGGGCTACAATGAGCAGTTCTTC
CAISRTPFSGRGGYNEQFF
>TRBJ1-3|TRBV15|-|once|15
TGTGCCACCAGCAGTGGGACTCCTTTTCGGAACACCATATATTTT
CATSSGTPFRNTIYF
>TRBJ1-4|TRBV7-9|-|once|18
TGTGCCAGCAGCTTTCCTACAGGGACCTTGGCAACTAATGAAAAACTGTTTTTT
CASSFPTGTLATNEKLFF
>TRBJ2-2|TRBV7-2|-|-|12
TGTGCCAGCAGCAAGAGAGAAGGGGAGCTGTTTTTT
CASSKREGELFF
>TRBJ2-7|TRBV9|TRBD2|-|14
TGTGCCAGCAGCGTAGCGGGAGGGATCAACGAGCAGTACTTC
CASSVAGGINEQYF
>TRBJ1-2|TRBV4-2|-|-|16
TGTGCCAGCAGCCAAGCCCTACAGGCTTCTAACTATGGCTACACCTTC
CASSQALQASNYGYTF
>TRBJ1-1|TRBV10-2|-|-|12
TGCGCCGCCAGGGCTATGAACACTGAAGCTTTCTTT
CAARAMNTEAFF
>TRBJ2-1|TRBV11-2|-|-|16
TGTGCCAGCAGCTATCGTAGAGATCTCTCCTACAATGAGCAGTTCTTC
CASSYRRDLSYNEQFF
>TRBJ1-2|TRBV5-4|-|-|15
TGTGCCAGCAGCTGGGACACCACTGCTAACTATGGCTACACCTTC
CASSWDTTANYGYTF
>TRBJ2-1|TRBV10-2|TRBD2|-|23
TGCGCCAGCAGTGAGTCGGGACTGAGGACACCGGGACTAGCGGGAGGAGAAGCCAATGAGCAGTTCTTC
CASSESGLRTPGLAGGEANEQFF
>TRBJ1-5|TRBV3-1/TRBV3-2|-|-|13
TGTGCCAGCAGCCAAGATTTCACCAGGGATCAACATTTT
CASSQDFTRDQHF
>TRBJ2-1|TRBV9|TRBD2|-|18
TGTGCCAGCAGCGCAAGAGGAGGGGGACTAGCGGGAGCGGATGAGCAGTTCTTC
CASSARGGGLAGADEQFF
>TRBJ2-5|TRBV7-9|TRBD2|-|17
TGTGCCAGCAGCCACCGACCCGGGACTAGCGGGAGTGAGACCCAGTACTTC
CASSHRPGTSGSETQYF
>TRBJ2-4|TRBV6-4|TRBD2|-|19
TGTGCCAGCATTCCGGGACTAGCGGGAGGGCTTGAGGCCAAAAACATTCAGTACTTC
CASIPGLAGGLEAKNIQYF
>TRBJ2-1|TRBV29-1|-|few|14
TGCAGCGTTGAGGGGGGAAGTTGGTACAATGAGCAGTTCTTC
CSVEGGSWYNEQFF
>TRBJ2-3|TRBV15|TRBD2|few|16
TGTGCCACCAGCATCGGGACTAGCGGGTTGACAGATACGCAGTATTTT
CATSIGTSGLTDTQYF
>TRBJ2-1|TRBV4-3|TRBD2|-|18
TGCGCCAGCAGCCAAGACCCAGTGGCTAGCGGGGTCTACAATGAGCAGTTCTTC
CASSQDPVASGVYNEQFF
>TRBJ2-1|TRBV28|-|-|11
TGTGCCAGCAGTTTGAGGTATGAGCAGTTCTTC
CASSLRYEQFF
>TRBJ2-4|TRBV7-3|-|once|14
TGTGCCAGCAGCCCCACAGGCCCCGATCGTATTCAGTACTTC
CASSPTGPDRIQYF
>TRBJ2-5|TRBV7-9|TRBD2|-|17
TGTGCCAGCAGCTTAATTCTAACCGGGACTAGCACAGAGACCCAGTACTTC
CASSLILTGTSTETQYF
>TRBJ2-1|TRBV4-1|TRBD2|few|20
TGCGCCAGCAGCCAAACCCCGGTACTAGCGGGAGGATGGGGGCTCAATGAGCAGTTCTTC
CASSQTPVLAGGWGLNEQFF
>TRBJ2-1|TRBV19|-|-|14
TGTGCCAGTTTACAGGTGGGATCCGCGAATGAGCAGTTCTTC
CASLQVGSANEQFF
>TRBJ2-2|TRBV7-8|-|-|17
-
CASSSSIGRADTGELFF
>TRBJ2-5|TRBV5-1|TRBD2|-|15
TGCGCCAGCAGCTTGAAGGCGGGAGGTGCGGAGACCCAGTACTTC
CASSLKAGGAETQYF
>TRBJ1-2|TRBV10-2|-|-|12
TGCGCCAGCAGTCCAGGGTTTTTGGGCTACACCTTC
CASSPGFLGYTF
>TRBJ1-2|TRBV29-1|TRBD1|-|17
TGCAGCGTTGAGATCCGGGACAGGGGCCATGTTAACTATGGCTACACCTTC
CSVEIRDRGHVNYGYTF
>TRBJ2-1|TRBV5-1|TRBD2|-|17
TGCGCCAGCAGCCTCTCTAGCGGTTCTCCCTCCTACAATGAGCAGTTCTTC
CASSLSSGSPSYNEQFF
>TRBJ2-7|TRBV29-1|-|-|13
TGCAGCGTCCCGGGACACACTTCCTACGAGCAGTACTTC
CSVPGHTSYEQYF
>TRBJ2-7|TRBV6-4|TRBD2|-|18
TGTGCCAGCAGGGGGGGACTAGCGGGAGATTTAGCCTCCTACGAGCAGTACTTC
CASRGGLAGDLASYEQYF
>TRBJ2-1|TRBV19|TRBD1|-|15
TGTGCCAGTAGTCCATACCAGGGGGCAGACAATGAGCAGTTCTTC
CASSPYQGADNEQFF
>TRBJ2-5|TRBV5-6|TRBD1|once|14
TGTGCCAGCAGCCTTAGACAGGGGCGAGAGACCCAGTACTTC
CASSLRQGRETQYF
>TRBJ1-2|TRBV6-1|-|-|14
TGTGCCAGCAGTGAAGCCCAGGGCTTCTATGGCTACACCTTC
CASSEAQGFYGYTF
>TRBJ1-5|TRBV2|TRBD1|-|15
TGTGCCAGCAGGGGCAAGTTCAGGGGGTTGAGCCCCCAGCATTTT
CASRGKFRGLSPQHF
>TRBJ1-1|TRBV29-1|-|-|14
TGCAGCGTTGAAAGGACAGCCATGAACACTGAAGCTTTCTTT
CSVERTAMNTEAFF
>TRBJ2-3|TRBV2|TRBD1|-|12
TGTGCCAGCAGGGACAGGCCAGATACGCAGTATTTT
CASRDRPDTQYF
>TRBJ2-7|TRBV6-6|-|-|17
TGTGCCAGCAGTCCCCTGGGAGCTATGGGGGCTGATTCACAGCAGTACTTC
CASSPLGAMGADSQQYF
>TRBJ2-5|TRBV9|TRBD2|-|16
TGTGCCAGCAGCCGTAATTGGGGAGCGGGACAAGAGACCCAGTACTTC
CASSRNWGAGQETQYF
>TRBJ2-3|TRBV19|TRBD2|-|14
TGTGCCATTAAGACTAGCGACGACACAGATACGCAGTATTTT
CAIKTSDDTDTQYF
>TRBJ1-6|TRBV7-2|-|-|14
TGTGCCAGCCAACTGCGCTCCTATAATTCACCCCTCCACTTT
CASQLRSYNSPLHF
>TRBJ1-6|TRBV2|TRBD1|-|15
TGTGCCAGCAGTGAACGGACAGGGTATAATTCACCCCTCCACTTT
CASSERTGYNSPLHF
>TRBJ1-2|TRBV5-1|-|-|14
TGCGCCAGCAGCCCCGGGGGGATAGGCTATGGCTACACCTTC
CASSPGGIGYGYTF